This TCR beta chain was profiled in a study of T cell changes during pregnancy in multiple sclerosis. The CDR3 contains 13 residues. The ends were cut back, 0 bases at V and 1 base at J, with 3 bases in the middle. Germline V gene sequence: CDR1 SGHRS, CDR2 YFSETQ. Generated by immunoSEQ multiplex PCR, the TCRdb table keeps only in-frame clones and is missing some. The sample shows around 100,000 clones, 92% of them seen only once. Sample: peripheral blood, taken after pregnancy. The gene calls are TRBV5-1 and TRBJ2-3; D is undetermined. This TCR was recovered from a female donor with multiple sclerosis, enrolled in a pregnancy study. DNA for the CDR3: TGCGCCAGCAGCTTGGCGGGCACAGATACGCAGTATTTT. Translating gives CASSLAGTDTQYF. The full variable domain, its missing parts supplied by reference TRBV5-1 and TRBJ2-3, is KAGVTQTPRYLIKTRGQQVTLSCSPISGHRSVSWYQQTPGQGLQFLFEYFSETQRNKGNFPGRFSGRQFSNSRSEMNVSTLELGDSALYLCASSLAGTDTQYFGPGTRLTVL.